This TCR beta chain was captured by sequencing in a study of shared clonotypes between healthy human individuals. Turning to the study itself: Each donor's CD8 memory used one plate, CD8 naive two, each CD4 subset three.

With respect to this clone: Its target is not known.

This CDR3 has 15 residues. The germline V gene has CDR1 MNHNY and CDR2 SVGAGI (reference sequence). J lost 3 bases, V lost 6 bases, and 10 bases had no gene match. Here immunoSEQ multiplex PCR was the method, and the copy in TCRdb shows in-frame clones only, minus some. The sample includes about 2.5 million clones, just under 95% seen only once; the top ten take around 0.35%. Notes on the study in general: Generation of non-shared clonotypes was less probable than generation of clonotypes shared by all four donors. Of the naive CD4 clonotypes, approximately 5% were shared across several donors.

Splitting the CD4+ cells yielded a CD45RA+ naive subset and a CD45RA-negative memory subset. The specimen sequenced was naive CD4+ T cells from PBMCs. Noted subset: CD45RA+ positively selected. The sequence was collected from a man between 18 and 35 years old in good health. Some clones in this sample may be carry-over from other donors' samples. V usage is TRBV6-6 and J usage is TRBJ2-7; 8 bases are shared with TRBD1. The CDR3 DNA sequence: TGTGCCAGCAGGCGGTACGGGACAGGAAACTACGAGCAGTACTTC. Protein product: CASRRYGTGNYEQYF.